This T cell receptor beta chain was captured by sequencing in a study of blood T cells in healthy people across ages. Regarding the study as a whole: Per million T cells, TCR beta diversity dropped roughly linearly as age increased. Because sorting was not performed, PBMCs prevented conclusive naive versus antigen-experienced comparison. Because donor CMV status was unknown, expanded clonotype changes were possibly confounded.

There are many counts of this clonotype. What it recognizes is unknown. A J-beta primer mix and a sample-barcoded 5' primer were used in a second PCR of roughly 7 to 12 cycles. TCRdb independently ran MiXCR on the 5' RACE reads; one entry per CDR3 protein. The data show about 700,000 distinct CDR3 sequences, with approximately 30% seen just once and about 16% held by the top ten. The germline V gene encodes CDR1 DFQATT and CDR2 SNEGSKA (reference sequence). The CDR3 is made up of 14 amino acids. V lost 4 bases to trimming and J lost 5 bases; unmatched junction nucleotides: 6. This sequence originates from an elderly woman in good health. The specimen was blood. The V gene is TRBV20-1, the J gene TRBJ2-5; 11 nucleotides line up with TRBD2. CDR3 protein: CSANPSGGLETQYF. The CDR3 DNA sequence: TGCAGTGCTAATCCTAGCGGGGGGCTGGAGACCCAGTACTTC.